This T cell receptor (beta chain) was sequenced during a study of cytomegalovirus exposure and HLA in healthy donors. Comments on this clone: The antigen remains undetermined.

The study, taken as a whole, reports: Trimming of TCR beta V- and J-genes showed a link, identified in a later analysis, to a missense DCLRE1C variant.

The study ran its PCR with 60 Vbeta and 13 Jbeta primers. Measured with immunoSEQ multiplex PCR; TCRdb has only the in-frame clones, and not every one. Among about 160,000 clones listed, approximately 70% were seen once. Nominal health characterized the donors when sampled, though unrecorded immune exposures were likely. Per germline, CDR1 LGHNA and CDR2 YSLEER. The trim removed 0 bases at V and 6 bases at J, leaving 10 bases unmatched. The CDR3 is 17 amino acids. Specimen: PBMCs. The chain has TRBV4-3 and TRBJ2-2; TRBD2 aligns across 7 bases. The sequence came from a man aged 35-49 years in good health and CMV-seropositive. The CDR3: CASSQEGGGWGAGELFF. The CDR3 DNA follows: TGCGCCAGCAGCCAAGAAGGCGGGGGATGGGGGGCCGGGGAGCTGTTTTTT.